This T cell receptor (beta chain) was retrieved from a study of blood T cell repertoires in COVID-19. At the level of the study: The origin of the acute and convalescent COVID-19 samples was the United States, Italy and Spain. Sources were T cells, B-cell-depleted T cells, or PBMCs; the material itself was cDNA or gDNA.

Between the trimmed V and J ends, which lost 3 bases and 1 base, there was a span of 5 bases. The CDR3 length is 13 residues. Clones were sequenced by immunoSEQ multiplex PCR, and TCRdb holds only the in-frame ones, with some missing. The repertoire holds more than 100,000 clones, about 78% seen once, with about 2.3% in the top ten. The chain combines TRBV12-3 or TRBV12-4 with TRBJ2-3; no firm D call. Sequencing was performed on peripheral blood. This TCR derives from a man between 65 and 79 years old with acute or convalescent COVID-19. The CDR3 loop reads CASSFIRTDTQYF. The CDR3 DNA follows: TGTGCCAGCAGTTTCATCCGCACAGATACGCAGTATTTT.